The rows below give T cell receptor beta chains drawn from one sample of a study of spatial heterogeneity in lung cancer. TCRdb ran MiXCR on the 5' RACE reads and lists one entry per CDR3 protein. The repertoire holds 2,500 to 3,500 distinct CDR3 sequences, with 18% as singletons. This sample comprised normal lung tissue next to the tumor, obtained at surgery. These receptor sequences come from a male donor with early-stage non-small cell lung cancer. CDR3s include the opening cysteine and the closing phenylalanine or tryptophan. D genes are given only for firm matches. Clone sizes are given selectively: once, few, many, or a class where the clone is expanded.

D	length	size	V	J	CDR3	DNA
.	13	medium-sized	TRBV7-8	TRBJ1-5	CASSFAGDQPQHF	TGTGCCAGCAGCTTTGCGGGAGATCAGCCCCAGCATTTT
.	15	.	TRBV28	TRBJ1-2	CASTRRQRQNYDYTF	TGTGCCAGCACCCGTAGACAGCGACAAAACTATGACTACACCTTC
.	14	few	TRBV12-3/TRBV12-4	TRBJ2-3	CASSPPDNTDTQYF	TGTGCCAGCAGTCCACCGGACAACACAGATACGCAGTATTTT
.	12	.	TRBV29-1	TRBJ1-5	CSVADGDQPQHF	TGCAGCGTAGCGGACGGAGATCAGCCCCAGCATTTT
.	13	few	TRBV28	TRBJ2-3	CASSLASLPTQYF	TGTGCCAGCAGTTTGGCAAGTCTCCCTACGCAGTATTTT
TRBD2	16	.	TRBV28	TRBJ2-3	CASSFLLRPSGDTQYF	TGTGCCAGCAGTTTCCTCCTCCGGCCTAGCGGAGATACGCAGTATTTT
TRBD1	12	few	TRBV29-1	TRBJ1-5	CSATNRGGPQHF	TGCAGCGCAACTAACAGGGGTGGGCCCCAGCATTTT
.	15	hyperexpanded	TRBV10-1	TRBJ1-2	CASSDSRGPPAGYTF	TGCGCCAGCAGTGATTCTAGAGGACCCCCCGCGGGCTACACCTTC
TRBD2	16	medium-sized	TRBV3-1	TRBJ2-7	CASSQDLTSGATEQYF	TGTGCCAGCAGCCAAGATCTGACTAGCGGGGCCACCGAGCAGTACTTC
TRBD1	13	large	TRBV20-1	TRBJ1-1	CSATKGADTEAFF	TGCAGTGCTACCAAGGGGGCGGACACTGAAGCTTTCTTT
.	16	medium-sized	TRBV5-1	TRBJ2-2	CASSQRGDPFTGELFF	TGCGCCAGCAGCCAGAGGGGGGATCCCTTCACCGGGGAGCTGTTTTTT
.	15	medium-sized	TRBV9	TRBJ1-2	CASSLRQDPYYGYTF	TGTGCCAGCAGTTTACGACAGGATCCTTACTATGGCTACACCTTC
TRBD2	18	medium-sized	TRBV7-9	TRBJ2-1	CASRPGTSGRGYYNEQFF	TGTGCCAGCAGACCAGGGACTAGCGGGAGAGGGTACTACAATGAGCAGTTCTTC
TRBD2	13	.	TRBV10-3	TRBJ2-5	CAISVAGQETQYF	TGTGCCATCAGTGTAGCGGGGCAGGAGACCCAGTACTTC
.	14	few	TRBV5-4	TRBJ2-1	CASSPRTSGNEQFF	TGTGCCAGCAGCCCGCGGACGTCTGGCAATGAGCAGTTCTTC
TRBD1	14	few	TRBV11-3	TRBJ2-7	CASSLRGGGYEQYF	TGTGCCAGCAGCTTACGAGGGGGCGGCTACGAGCAGTACTTC
TRBD1	13	medium-sized	TRBV20-1	TRBJ2-1	CSARRDRGPEQFF	TGCAGTGCCAGAAGGGACAGGGGGCCTGAGCAGTTCTTC
TRBD1	14	.	TRBV28	TRBJ2-1	CASSPGTGLHEQFF	TGTGCCAGCAGCCCCGGGACAGGGCTTCATGAGCAGTTCTTC
.	12	few	TRBV11-2	TRBJ2-3	CASSSDTDTQYF	TGTGCCAGCAGCTCCGACACAGATACGCAGTATTTT
TRBD2	16	medium-sized	TRBV9	TRBJ2-7	CASSVDIAGGPSEQYF	TGTGCCAGCAGCGTAGATATTGCGGGAGGGCCGTCCGAGCAGTACTTC
TRBD1	13	.	TRBV28	TRBJ1-6	CASSPGQRDPLHF	TGTGCCAGCAGTCCGGGACAGCGAGATCCCCTCCACTTT
.	15	.	TRBV7-8	TRBJ1-1	CASSLGFGRDTEAFF	TGTGCCAGCAGCTTAGGATTTGGTAGGGACACTGAAGCTTTCTTT
.	15	medium-sized	TRBV5-1	TRBJ2-2	CASSSGQGVTGELFF	TGCGCCAGCAGCTCGGGGCAGGGTGTAACCGGGGAGCTGTTTTTT
.	11	few	TRBV3-1	TRBJ2-5	CASSQWETQYF	TGTGCCAGCAGCCAGTGGGAGACCCAGTACTTC
.	15	.	TRBV9	TRBJ2-3	CASSALQGTTDTQYF	TGTGCCAGCAGCGCATTACAGGGTACAACAGATACGCAGTATTTT
.	16	medium-sized	TRBV5-4	TRBJ2-2	CASSRRRVGSTGELFF	TGTGCCAGCAGCCGCCGTAGAGTAGGAAGCACCGGGGAGCTGTTTTTT
.	13	medium-sized	TRBV29-1	TRBJ1-1	CSVADQANGEAFF	TGCAGCGTTGCTGACCAGGCGAACGGTGAAGCTTTCTTT
.	15	large	TRBV5-1	TRBJ2-1	CASSLGAGLDNEQFF	TGCGCCAGCAGCTTGGGCGCAGGGTTGGACAATGAGCAGTTCTTC